These 13 T cell receptor beta chains were all obtained from the same sample, sequenced in a study of blood T cell repertoires in COVID-19. The assay was immunoSEQ multiplex PCR, and TCRdb's table has in-frame clones only and misses some. This table has roughly 150,000 clones, about 85% appearing once. Sample: peripheral blood. Receptor source: an elderly man with COVID-19, enrolled during active disease.

The V gene is TRBV7-2, the J gene TRBJ2-3; TRBD1 agrees at 11 bases. CDR3 size: 17 residues. The V segment lost 5 bases and the J segment 8 bases; nucleotides outside the gene matches: 15. Germline CDR1 reads SGHTA; CDR2 reads FQGNSA. CDR3 sequence: CASSPPGADRGLATQYF. The CDR3 DNA is TGTGCCAGCAGCCCCCCCGGCGCGGACAGGGGGCTCGCTACGCAGTATTTT.

CDR3 in amino acids: CASSLFSDSSTDTQYF. The DNA of the CDR3 is TGTGCCAGCAGCTTATTTTCGGACAGTAGCACAGATACGCAGTATTTT. J is TRBJ2-3 and V is TRBV7-8, with a tentative D call TRBD1 (6 bases). This CDR3 contains 16 residues. V was clipped by 2 bases and J by 0 bases, with 12 bases between them. Germline CDR1 reads SGHVS; CDR2 reads FQNEAQ.

This clone was seen a single time. The chain's CDR3 is CASGGGGTDTQYF. The CDR3 region has the DNA TGTGCCAGCGGCGGAGGGGGCACAGATACGCAGTATTTT. This rearrangement joins TRBV2 to TRBJ2-3; D may be TRBD2 (6 bases). V shed 8 bases and J shed 1 base, with 10 bases lying between them. CDR1 and CDR2 from the germline V gene are SNHLY and FYNNEI. CDR3 length: 13 amino acids.

The chain uses TRBV12-5 and TRBJ2-5; D call uncertain. The CDR3 runs 12 residues. Trimming left V 3 bases short and J 6 bases short, with 8 bases between. Germline CDR1 is LGHNT and CDR2 is FRNRAP. CDR3 protein: CASGLWRQTQYF. DNA of the CDR3: TGTGCTAGTGGTTTATGGCGGCAGACCCAGTACTTC.

The rearrangement joins TRBV28 to TRBJ1-4, with 7 bases identical to TRBD1. CDR1 and CDR2 (germline): MDHEN, SYDVKM. J was trimmed by 8 bases and V by 1 base; bases with no gene match: 10. The CDR3 is 16 residues long. The CDR3 nucleotides read TGTGCCAGCAGTTTATATGCCCTCACGACAGGGGAAAAACTGTTTTTT. This sequence encodes CASSLYALTTGEKLFF. Full variable domain (remainder filled in from reference TRBV28 and TRBJ1-4): DVKVTQSSRYLVKRTGEKVFLECVQDMDHENMFWYRQDPGLGLRLIYFSYDVKMKEKGDIPEGYSVSREKKERFSLILESASTNQTSMYLCASSLYALTTGEKLFFGSGTQLSVL.

The rearrangement joins TRBV7-3 to TRBJ2-2; 8 bases fit TRBD1. With 4 bases clipped from V and 5 bases from J, the junction kept 6 bases outside the gene matches. The CDR3 covers 15 residues. Germline V gene data show CDR1 as SGHTA and CDR2 as FQGTGA. CDR3 protein: CASSSSDRVTGELFF. CDR3 sequence (DNA): TGTGCCAGCAGCTCCTCGGACAGGGTAACCGGGGAGCTGTTTTTT. Full variable domain (rest looked up from reference TRBV7-3 and TRBJ2-2): GAGVSQTPSNKVTEKGKYVELRCDPISGHTALYWYRQSLGQGPEFLIYFQGTGAADDSGLPNDRFFAVRPEGSVSTLKIQRTERGDSAVYLCASSSSDRVTGELFFGEGSRLTVL.

The sample holds a few counts of this clone. The V call is TRBV11-2, the J call TRBJ1-3; no firm D call. Trimming removed 0 bases at V and 0 bases at J, with 9 bases between. The CDR3 covers 16 residues. Germline CDR1 is SGHAT and CDR2 is FQNNGV. In nucleotides, the CDR3 is TGTGCCAGCAGCTTAGATCAGGCGCTCTCTGGAAACACCATATATTTT. Translation gives CASSLDQALSGNTIYF.

The chain combines TRBV7-2 with TRBJ1-6, with 10 bases lining up with TRBD1. Per the germline V gene, CDR1 is SGHTA and CDR2 is FQGNSA. V shed 3 bases, J shed 7 bases, and the junction held 3 bases outside the gene matches. The length of the CDR3 is 15 residues. The CDR3 loop is CASSLMGQGNSPLHF. The CDR3 nucleotides are TGTGCCAGCAGCTTGATGGGACAGGGGAATTCACCCCTCCACTTT. Drawing the rest from reference TRBV7-2 and TRBJ1-6, the complete variable domain is GAGVSQSPSNKVTEKGKDVELRCDPISGHTALYWYRQSLGQGLEFLIYFQGNSAPDKSGLPSDRFSAERTGGSVSTLTIQRTQQEDSAVYLCASSLMGQGNSPLHFGNGTRLTVT.

The chain links TRBV6-2 or TRBV6-3 to TRBJ1-6, with 7 bases aligning to TRBD1. The length of the CDR3 is 19 residues. Germline lookup yields CDR1 MNHEY and CDR2 SVGEGT. The V and J ends lost 0 bases and 0 bases, in that order; junction bases with no gene match: 8. The CDR3 nucleotides read TGTGCCAGCAGTTACTCGGGACAGATCCTCAGCTCCTATAATTCACCCCTCCACTTT. Amino acid sequence: CASSYSGQILSSYNSPLHF.

The chain has TRBV5-4 and TRBJ1-1; D is possibly TRBD1 (6 bases). CDR1 SGHNT and CDR2 YYREEE come from the germline V gene (reference sequence). Trimming left V 4 bases short and J 7 bases short, with 14 bases between. The CDR3 is 13 amino acids. The CDR3 DNA sequence: TGTGCCAGCAGCCTTCTTGGACAGTTTGAAGCTTTCTTT. Amino acids: CASSLLGQFEAFF.

This chain joins TRBV7-2 and TRBJ2-4; TRBD1 matches at 7 bases. Trimming took 5 bases from V and 9 from J; bases not matched to a gene: 7. CDR3 length: 13 amino acids. The germline gives CDR1 SGHTA, CDR2 FQGNSA. CDR3 amino acids: CASSGVQGSIQYF. The CDR3 DNA reads TGTGCCAGCAGCGGAGTACAGGGGAGCATTCAGTACTTC.

This clone has just a few counts. V is TRBV5-1 and J is TRBJ1-4; TRBD1 matches at 8 bases. This CDR3 region has 15 residues. Germline CDR1 SGHRS, CDR2 YFSETQ. V dropped 0 bases and J dropped 3; count of bases not matched to a gene: 1. This CDR3 is CASSLDRGANEKLFF. As DNA, the CDR3 is TGCGCCAGCAGCTTGGACAGGGGGGCTAATGAAAAACTGTTTTTT. Together with reference TRBV5-1 and TRBJ1-4, the CDR3 gives the full variable domain: KAGVTQTPRYLIKTRGQQVTLSCSPISGHRSVSWYQQTPGQGLQFLFEYFSETQRNKGNFPGRFSGRQFSNSRSEMNVSTLELGDSALYLCASSLDRGANEKLFFGSGTQLSVL.

The CDR3 reads CASSRGANEKLFF. The DNA of the CDR3 is TGTGCCAGCAGCCGTGGGGCGAATGAAAAACTGTTTTTT. The chain couples TRBV6-6 to TRBJ1-4, with D possibly being TRBD1 (5 bases). With 6 bases removed from V and 5 bases from J, the gap between germline ends came to 10 bases. This CDR3 comprises 13 residues. Germline assignment: CDR1 MNHNY and CDR2 SVGAGI (reference sequence).